The clone carrying this T cell receptor beta chain was seen many times. These data come from a study of T cells in Graves' hyperthyroidism and ophthalmopathy. The germline CDR1 and CDR2 sequences are MNHEY and SMNVEV (reference sequence). Germline trimming cut 0 bases from V and 8 bases from J; bases unmatched to any gene: 11. The CDR3 loop spans 17 amino acids. The source material, RNA transcripts, was used to amplify TCR beta CDR3 regions. In the first-round RT-PCR of the TCR CDR3, the HTBI primer set was used. TCRdb fed the multiplex PCR reads into MiXCR, producing one record per CDR3 protein. The sample carries 600,000 or so distinct CDR3 sequences, more than 12% recorded once.

The V and J genes are TRBV27 and TRBJ2-1; 9 nucleotides align to TRBD2. The receptor comes from a woman in her 50s with Graves' ophthalmopathy. The sequenced sample was blood. This CDR3 reads CASSLSGGRARFDEQFF. As DNA, the CDR3 is TGTGCCAGCAGTTTATCCGGCGGGAGGGCCAGGTTCGATGAGCAGTTCTTC.